The following is a T cell receptor (beta chain) sequence with its context. The PCR contained 60 Vbeta and 13 Jbeta primers. Method: immunoSEQ multiplex PCR; TCRdb's copy keeps in-frame clones and lacks some. The sample shows some 92,000 clones, more than 70% of them seen only once. Trimming at V came to 6 bases and at J to 9 bases, leaving 4 bases not matched to a gene. CDR1 and CDR2 (germline): MRHNA, SNTAGT. The CDR3 sequence is 13 residues long. This record belongs to a study of cytomegalovirus exposure and HLA in healthy donors. The clonotype comes from a man in his late teens or twenties in good health and CMV-seropositive. The chain has TRBV6-4 and TRBJ2-1; TRBD2 agrees at 11 bases. The source material was PBMCs. DNA of the CDR3: TGTGCCAGCAGCACGACTAGCGGGGTTGAGCAGTTCTTC. Translation gives CASSTTSGVEQFF.